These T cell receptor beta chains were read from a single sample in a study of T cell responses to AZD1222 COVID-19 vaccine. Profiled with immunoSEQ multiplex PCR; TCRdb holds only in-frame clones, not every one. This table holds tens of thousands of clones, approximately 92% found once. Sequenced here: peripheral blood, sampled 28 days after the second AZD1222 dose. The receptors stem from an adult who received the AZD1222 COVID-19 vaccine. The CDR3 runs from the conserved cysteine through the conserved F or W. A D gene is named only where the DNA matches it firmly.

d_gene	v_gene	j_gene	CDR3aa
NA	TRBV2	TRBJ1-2	CASSKPAGQTNYGYTF
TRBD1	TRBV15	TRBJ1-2	CATSRDGTGVGYTF
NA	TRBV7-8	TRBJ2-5	CASSSQRETQYF
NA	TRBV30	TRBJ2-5	CAWSVPSLVARGGTQYF
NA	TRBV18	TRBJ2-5	CASSPQETQYF
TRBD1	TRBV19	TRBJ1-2	CASSTDRGHNYGYTF
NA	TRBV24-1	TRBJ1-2	CATSDLGGGFGSYGYTF
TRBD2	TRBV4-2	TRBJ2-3	CASSQDNPLETSGASTDTQYF
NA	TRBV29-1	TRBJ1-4	CSARDQGEQFF
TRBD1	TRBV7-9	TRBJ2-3	CASIKGASTDTQYF
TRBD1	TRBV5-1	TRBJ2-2	CASSRTGLNTGELFF
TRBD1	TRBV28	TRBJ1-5	CATNRDRVTTTQHF
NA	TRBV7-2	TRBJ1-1	CASSLGRQVTEAFF
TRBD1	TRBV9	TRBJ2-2	CASSVGTGGAMYTGELFF
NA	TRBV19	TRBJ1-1	CASSALTGPIAFF
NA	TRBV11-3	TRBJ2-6	CASGEGFGAGANVLTF
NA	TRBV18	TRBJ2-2	CASSPPVGSNTGELFF
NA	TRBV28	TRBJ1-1	CASSSAVTKAFF
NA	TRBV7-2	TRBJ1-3	CASSPTPRGNTIYF
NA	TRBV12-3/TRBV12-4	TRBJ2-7	CASSLSPLTQQYF
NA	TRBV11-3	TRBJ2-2	CASTRRTNTGELFF
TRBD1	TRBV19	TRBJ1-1	CASSLRQGAGGAFF
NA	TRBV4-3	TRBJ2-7	CASSQDLSGATGTYEQYF
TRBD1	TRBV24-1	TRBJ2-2	CATRSEGAPNTGELFF
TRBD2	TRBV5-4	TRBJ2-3	CASSTLAGTFTDTQYF
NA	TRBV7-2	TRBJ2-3	CASSPSVAEADTQYF
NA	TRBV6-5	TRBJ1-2	CASSQGGLGYTF
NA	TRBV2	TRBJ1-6	CASSGDSPLHF
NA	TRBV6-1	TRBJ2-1	CASSEVENEQFF
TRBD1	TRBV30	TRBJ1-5	CAWSPIQGANQPQHF
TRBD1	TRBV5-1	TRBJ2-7	CASSLEGTGTYEQYF
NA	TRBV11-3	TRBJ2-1	CASSLDGGPNEQFF
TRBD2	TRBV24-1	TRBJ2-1	CATTRGGGGEQFF
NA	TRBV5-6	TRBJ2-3	CASSLGQGPDTQYF
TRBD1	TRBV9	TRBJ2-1	CASSVDPQGAQVVEQFF